This T cell receptor (beta chain) was sequenced for a study of vaccination and CD4 T cells after COVID-19. Background on the study: Overlapping spike peptides of SARS-CoV-2, HCoV-NL63, HCoV-OC43 and HCoV-229E were used, and cells were stimulated with them.

Study results and caveats: Median reactive clonotypes, those recognizing SARS-CoV-2, rose from roughly 19 to 38, not significantly.

On this clonotype itself: Its matching antigen is unknown.

The treatment is: approximately 9-day PBMC culture with coronavirus spike peptide pools or control peptides (ViraFEST assay). Using peptide pools, antigen-specific T cells were expanded in ViraFEST before TCRs were sequenced. Researchers used the Oncomine TCR Beta short-read assay to sequence DNA from cultured CD4+ T cells. Genomic DNA was extracted from cultured CD4+ T cells. TCRdb re-called the PCR reads through MiXCR, storing one row per CDR3 protein. The sample carries tens of thousands of distinct CDR3 sequences, 62% recorded once. Between the trimmed V and J ends, which lost 5 bases and 3 bases, there was a span of 15 bases. This CDR3 has 15 residues. CDR1 and CDR2 from the germline V gene are SGHTA and FQGNSA.

The chain employs TRBV7-2 and TRBJ2-3, with D perhaps TRBD2 (7 bases). This sequence originates from a human donor who had recovered from COVID-19. Material: CD4+ T cells from blood, cultured in vitro. Written as DNA, the CDR3 is TGTGCCAGCAGCCTAGGGGGACTAAGGACAGATACGCAGTATTTT. It is translated as CASSLGGLRTDTQYF.